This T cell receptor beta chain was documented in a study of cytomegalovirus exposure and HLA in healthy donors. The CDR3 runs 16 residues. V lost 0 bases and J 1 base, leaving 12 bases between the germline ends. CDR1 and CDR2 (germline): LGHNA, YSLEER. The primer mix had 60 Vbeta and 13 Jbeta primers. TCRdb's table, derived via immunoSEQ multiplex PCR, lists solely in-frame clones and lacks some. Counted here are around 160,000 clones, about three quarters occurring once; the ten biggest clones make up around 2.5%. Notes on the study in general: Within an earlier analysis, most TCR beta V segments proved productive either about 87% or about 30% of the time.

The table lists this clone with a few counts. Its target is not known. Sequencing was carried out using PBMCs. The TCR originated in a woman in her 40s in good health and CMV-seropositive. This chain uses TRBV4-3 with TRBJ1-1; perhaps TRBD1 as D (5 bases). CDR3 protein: CASSQDWAGWNTEAFF. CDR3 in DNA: TGCGCCAGCAGCCAAGATTGGGCAGGGTGGAACACTGAAGCTTTCTTT.